The rows below give T cell receptor beta chains drawn from one sample of a study of T cell changes during pregnancy in multiple sclerosis. The protocol was immunoSEQ multiplex PCR, while the TCRdb copy is restricted to in-frame clones and leaves out a portion. Here the sample spans 90,000 to 120,000 clones, 90% to 95% being singletons. Sequencing was performed on peripheral blood, taken after pregnancy. These receptors originate from a female donor with multiple sclerosis, enrolled in a pregnancy study. Both conserved end residues are part of each CDR3. The order of the fields is D gene, clone size, V gene, J gene, CDR3 DNA, CDR3 protein. D genes are given only for firm matches. Clone size is not always given. Where it is, it says once, few, many or a class for expanded clones.

-	-	TRBV27	TRBJ1-6	TGTGCCAGCAGCACCACAGGGACCTCACCCCTCCACTTT	CASSTTGTSPLHF
-	few	TRBV7-8	TRBJ1-1	TGTGCCAGCAGCTTAAGACAGAACACTGAAGCTTTCTTT	CASSLRQNTEAFF
-	-	TRBV7-9	TRBJ2-7	TGTGCCAGCAGCTTAGTAGTACAAGGGGCCGCCTACGAGCAGTACTTC	CASSLVVQGAAYEQYF
TRBD1	-	TRBV6-1	TRBJ1-4	TGTGCCAGCAGTGTCCAGACAGGGATGGCGGAAAAACTGTTTTTT	CASSVQTGMAEKLFF
-	few	TRBV4-1	TRBJ1-2	TGCGCCAGCAGCCAAGTTCGGGGAGACTATGGCTACACCTTC	CASSQVRGDYGYTF
-	-	TRBV19	TRBJ1-5	TGTGCCAGTAGTATAGGTCCAGAAGCAGGGGCATGGGGCAATCAGCCCCAGCATTTT	CASSIGPEAGAWGNQPQHF
TRBD2	-	TRBV9	TRBJ2-3	TGTGCCAGCAGTGATCTCCATAGCGGGGTTTTAGATACGCAGTATTTT	CASSDLHSGVLDTQYF
-	once	TRBV6-1	TRBJ2-7	TGTGCCAGCGAGCCGGGACTTAGCTACGAGCAGTACTTC	CASEPGLSYEQYF
-	-	TRBV19	TRBJ2-2	TGTGCCAGTAGTATAACGACGGTTCGGCTGACGGAGTACACCGGGGAGCTGTTTTTT	CASSITTVRLTEYTGELFF
TRBD1	-	TRBV14	TRBJ2-7	TGTGCCAGCAGCCAAGAGGACAGGGGAATCTACGAGCAGTACTTC	CASSQEDRGIYEQYF
-	-	TRBV9	TRBJ1-1	TGTGCCAGCAGCGTCGGAGGGGCAGGGAACACTGAAGCTTTCTTT	CASSVGGAGNTEAFF
-	-	TRBV30	TRBJ1-5	TGTGCCTGGAGTCCAAGTAGCCCACATTGTCTCGGTCAGCCCCAGCATTTT	CAWSPSSPHCLGQPQHF
TRBD1	-	TRBV6-5	TRBJ2-3	TGTGCCAGCAGTTACGGGACAGGGGACTACACAGATACGCAGTATTTT	CASSYGTGDYTDTQYF
-	-	TRBV11-1	TRBJ2-2	TGTGCCAGCAGCCTCACCGGGGAGCTGTTTTTT	CASSLTGELFF
TRBD1	-	TRBV11-2	TRBJ1-6	TGTGCCAGCAGCTTAGGACAGGGGTACAGATCACCCCTCCACTTT	CASSLGQGYRSPLHF
TRBD1	-	TRBV2	TRBJ1-1	TGTGCCAGCAGTACCGGGACAGGAGCAGGGGACACTGAAGCTTTCTTT	CASSTGTGAGDTEAFF
-	-	TRBV6-5	TRBJ1-1	TGTGCCAGCAGCTCCGGGACAATTGAAGCTTTCTTT	CASSSGTIEAFF
TRBD2	-	TRBV5-1	TRBJ2-1	TGCGCCAGCAGCTTGGGAATCCTAGCGGGGTCCTACAATGAGCAGTTCTTC	CASSLGILAGSYNEQFF
-	-	TRBV5-4	TRBJ1-1	TGTGCCAGCAGCTTTGACAGGAACACTGAAGCTTTCTTT	CASSFDRNTEAFF
-	-	TRBV9	TRBJ1-1	TGTGCCAGCAGCGGACGCGGGGGCCAGCTAGAAGCTTTCTTT	CASSGRGGQLEAFF
TRBD1	-	TRBV6-6	TRBJ1-1	TGTGCCAGCAGTCAGGGGGGGAACACTGAAGCTTTCTTT	CASSQGGNTEAFF
TRBD1	-	TRBV5-4	TRBJ1-3	TGTGCCAGCAGCCTACGGGACAGGGGAAACACCATATATTTT	CASSLRDRGNTIYF
-	-	TRBV7-6	TRBJ2-7	TGTGCCAGCAGCTTAGGCGAGGGGACACAATACGAGCAGTACTTC	CASSLGEGTQYEQYF
-	-	TRBV14	TRBJ2-3	TGTGCCAGCTCGAAAGGGGGCACAGATACGCAGTATTTT	CASSKGGTDTQYF
TRBD2	-	TRBV29-1	TRBJ2-7	TGCAGCGTCCCCGTCGGGGGGAACGACGAGCAGTACTTC	CSVPVGGNDEQYF
-	-	TRBV6-1	TRBJ1-5	TGTGCCAGCAAGCAGGAATACCAGCCCCAGCATTTT	CASKQEYQPQHF
TRBD1	-	TRBV19	TRBJ1-1	TGTGCCAGTAGTATGACAGGGGTCGGCACTGAAGCTTTCTTT	CASSMTGVGTEAFF
TRBD1	-	TRBV6-1	TRBJ1-2	TGTGCCGGACGGACAGGGGAAGGTCGGTATGGCTACACCTTC	CAGRTGEGRYGYTF
-	-	TRBV5-6	TRBJ1-1	TGTGCCAGCAGCCCGACAGACACGAACACTGAAGCTTTCTTT	CASSPTDTNTEAFF
TRBD1	-	TRBV10-2	TRBJ1-1	TGCGCCAGCAGTAGGGCGGGGACAGACACTGAAGCTTTCTTT	CASSRAGTDTEAFF
TRBD1	-	TRBV6-6	TRBJ2-7	TGTGCCAGCAGTTACAATACAGGGGTTTCCTACGAGCAGTACTTC	CASSYNTGVSYEQYF
-	few	TRBV5-1	TRBJ2-2	TGCGCCAGCAGTCCAAGACCAGGGTCTGACGGGGAGCTGTTTTTT	CASSPRPGSDGELFF
-	-	TRBV18	TRBJ2-3	TGTGCCAGCTCACCGGGGGGGCCAGATACGCAGTATTTT	CASSPGGPDTQYF
-	-	TRBV27	TRBJ2-3	TGTGCCAGCAGTTTTTCGACTAAGACAGATACGCAGTATTTT	CASSFSTKTDTQYF
TRBD1	-	TRBV18	TRBJ2-5	TGTGCCAGCTCGAAAAAACAGGGGGAGACCCAGTACTTC	CASSKKQGETQYF
TRBD2	-	TRBV28	TRBJ2-7	TGTGCCAGCAGTTTATGGCTAGCGGGGACTTACGAGCAGTACTTC	CASSLWLAGTYEQYF
-	once	TRBV15	TRBJ1-1	TGTGCCACCAGCAGTAAGGGGCTGAACACTGAAGCTTTCTTT	CATSSKGLNTEAFF
TRBD1	-	TRBV19	TRBJ1-6	TGTGCCAGTAGTATTTCCGGGACAGGTCATAATTCACCCCTCCACTTT	CASSISGTGHNSPLHF
-	-	TRBV6-5	TRBJ2-7	TGTGCCAGCAGTCTTTGGCCCTCCCGAACGGAGCAGTACTTC	CASSLWPSRTEQYF
-	-	TRBV19	TRBJ1-2	TGTGCCAGTGGATTTAACAGCGGATCGGGAGGCTACACCTTC	CASGFNSGSGGYTF
-	-	TRBV9	TRBJ2-7	TGTGCCAGCAGCGTAGGAGTTAGGCAGGGGAACGAGCAGTACTTC	CASSVGVRQGNEQYF
-	-	TRBV5-6	TRBJ1-6	TGTGCCAGCAGCCAACAGGATCGAACCTATTCACCCCTCCACTTT	CASSQQDRTYSPLHF
-	-	TRBV11-2	TRBJ2-7	TGTGCCAGCAGCTTAGCGACGGGTGAGCAGTACTTC	CASSLATGEQYF
TRBD2	-	TRBV6-5	TRBJ2-7	TGTGCCAGCAGTTGGCGGGAGCGGGGGGCCGCCTACGAGCAGTACTTC	CASSWRERGAAYEQYF
-	-	TRBV7-3	TRBJ1-2	TGTGCCAGCAGCCCAGGTGTGATATATGGCTACACCTTC	CASSPGVIYGYTF